The clone carrying this T cell receptor (beta chain) was detected a few times. The entry originates in a study of Graves' ophthalmopathy and Graves' hyperthyroidism. Study-wide context: Before any treatment, peripheral blood was taken at the initial diagnosis.

V dropped 8 bases and J dropped 2 bases, with 10 bases sitting between them. Germline V lookup: CDR1 SGHTA, CDR2 FQGNSA. The CDR3 contains 12 residues. Amplifying from RNA transcripts, the study obtained TCR beta CDR3 regions. Second-round multiplex PCR came after a first-round RT-PCR that employed HTBI primers. MiXCR, applied by TCRdb to the multiplex PCR reads, yields one record per CDR3 protein. The sample has fewer than 400,000 distinct CDR3 sequences, approximately 16% seen once; the top ten hold approximately 1.4%. Orbital computed tomography and thyroid ultrasound, along with TRAb, serum thyroxine and clinical symptoms, underpinned diagnosis. The authors isolated PBMCs from 8 to 10 ml of fresh peripheral blood.

The sequencing input was peripheral blood. This TCR was sampled from a woman aged 18 to 35 with Graves' ophthalmopathy. The rearrangement uses TRBV7-2 and TRBJ2-7; the D gene could be TRBD1 or TRBD2 (5 bases each). The CDR3 is CASRGPAYEQYF. The CDR3 DNA reads as TGTGCCAGCCGGGGCCCCGCCTACGAGCAGTACTTC.